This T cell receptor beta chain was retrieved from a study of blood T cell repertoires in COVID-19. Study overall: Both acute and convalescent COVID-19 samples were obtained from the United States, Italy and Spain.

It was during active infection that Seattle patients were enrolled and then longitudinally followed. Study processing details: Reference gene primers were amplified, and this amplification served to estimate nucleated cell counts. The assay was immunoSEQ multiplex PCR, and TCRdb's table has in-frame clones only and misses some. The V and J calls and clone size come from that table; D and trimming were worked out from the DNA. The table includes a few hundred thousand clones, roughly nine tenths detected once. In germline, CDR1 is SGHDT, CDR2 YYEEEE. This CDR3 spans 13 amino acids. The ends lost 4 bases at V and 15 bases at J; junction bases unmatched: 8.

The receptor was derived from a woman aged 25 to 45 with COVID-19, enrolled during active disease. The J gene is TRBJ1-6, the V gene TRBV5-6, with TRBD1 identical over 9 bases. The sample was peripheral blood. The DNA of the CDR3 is TGTGCCAGCAGCCGGGACAGGGTCCGTAGCCTCCACTTT. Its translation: CASSRDRVRSLHF.